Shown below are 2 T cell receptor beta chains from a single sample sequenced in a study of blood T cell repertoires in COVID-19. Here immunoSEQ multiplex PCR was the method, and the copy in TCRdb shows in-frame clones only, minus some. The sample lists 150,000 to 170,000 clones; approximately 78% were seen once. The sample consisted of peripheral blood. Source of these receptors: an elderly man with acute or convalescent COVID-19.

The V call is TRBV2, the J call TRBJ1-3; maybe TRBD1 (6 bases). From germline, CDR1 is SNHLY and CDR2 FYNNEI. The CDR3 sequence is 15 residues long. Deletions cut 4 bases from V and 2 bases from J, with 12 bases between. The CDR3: CASSGWTVTGNTIYF. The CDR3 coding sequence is TGTGCCAGCAGTGGATGGACAGTGACTGGAAACACCATATATTTT.

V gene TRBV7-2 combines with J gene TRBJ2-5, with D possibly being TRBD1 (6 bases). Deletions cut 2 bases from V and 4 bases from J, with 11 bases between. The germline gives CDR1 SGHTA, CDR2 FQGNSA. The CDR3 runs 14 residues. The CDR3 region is CASSLSGGAETQYF. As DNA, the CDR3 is TGTGCCAGCAGCTTAAGTGGGGGCGCAGAGACCCAGTACTTC.